This entry lists 3 T cell receptor beta chains sequenced from one sample in a study of blood T cell repertoires in COVID-19. Clones were read by immunoSEQ multiplex PCR, and TCRdb kept only the in-frame ones, dropping some. This table holds more than 80,000 clones, roughly nine tenths found once. The material sequenced was peripheral blood. These receptor sequences come from a human donor with active COVID-19. The donor label of this sample is uncertain.

With regard to this clone: In the same sample, other DNA sequences code for this CDR3. This sequence joins TRBV5-1 and TRBJ1-4; 9 bases are shared with TRBD1. V trimming: 0 bases; J trimming: 6 bases; junction bases outside the gene matches: 0. The CDR3 length is 14 residues. Germline V gene sequence: CDR1 SGHRS, CDR2 YFSETQ. This CDR3 is CASSLGTGDEKLFF. Here the CDR3 DNA reads TGCGCCAGCAGCTTGGGGACAGGGGATGAAAAACTGTTTTTT.

The rearrangement joins TRBV6-2 or TRBV6-3 to TRBJ2-2; possibly TRBD1 for D (6 bases). CDR1 MNHEY and CDR2 SVGEGT come from the germline V gene. The CDR3 spans 16 residues. The V gene lost 0 bases and the J gene lost 0 bases, with 8 bases spanning the gap. CDR3 sequence (DNA): TGTGCCAGCAGTTACTCACAGGGCACGAACACCGGGGAGCTGTTTTTT. The encoded protein is CASSYSQGTNTGELFF.

The CDR3, as DNA: TGCGCCAGCAGCCAAGAACAGACCTACGAGCAGTACTTC. The encoded protein is CASSQEQTYEQYF. The rearrangement links TRBV4-1 to TRBJ2-7; D remains ambiguous. Trimming stripped 0 bases from V and 2 bases from J, with 5 bases between. The germline V gene encodes CDR1 MGHRA and CDR2 YSYEKL. The CDR3 loop spans 13 amino acids.